This is a list of T cell receptor beta chains from one sample in a study of identical twins. TCRdb called the 5' RACE reads again in MiXCR, with one record for every CDR3 protein. The sample includes some 600,000 distinct CDR3 sequences, less than 9% of them seen just once. These data also formed part of another study, on yellow fever vaccine responses in identical twins.

Sequenced material: PBMCs. Receptors originate from a young woman in good health. CDR3s include the opening cysteine and the closing phenylalanine or tryptophan. A D gene is named only where the DNA matches it firmly. Expanded clones get a size class; other rows say once, few or many, or leave the size out.

TRBV3-1	-	few	TRBJ2-1	CASSHLRVSSYNEQFF	TGTGCCAGCAGTCATCTTCGGGTTAGCTCCTACAATGAGCAGTTCTTC
TRBV24-1	-	few	TRBJ1-4	CATSEGANEKLFF	TGTGCCACCAGTGAGGGAGCTAATGAAAAACTGTTTTTT
TRBV5-1	-	few	TRBJ1-1	CASSTRQTMNTEAFF	TGCGCCAGCAGCACTCGACAGACCATGAACACTGAAGCTTTCTTT
TRBV20-1	TRBD1	-	TRBJ2-1	CSTNRGFEQFF	TGCAGTACCAACAGGGGTTTTGAGCAGTTCTTC
TRBV25-1	-	-	TRBJ2-3	CASSPLTSGALDTQYF	TGTGCCAGCAGTCCACTGACTAGTGGGGCATTGGATACGCAGTATTTT
TRBV9	-	few	TRBJ2-2	CASSSLNGELFF	TGTGCCAGCAGTAGTCTCAACGGGGAGCTGTTTTTT
TRBV12-3/TRBV12-4	TRBD1	many	TRBJ2-2	CASSFAGGDTGELFF	TGTGCCAGCAGTTTTGCAGGGGGTGACACCGGGGAGCTGTTTTTT
TRBV2	-	-	TRBJ1-6	CAIYLGGIASPLHF	TGTGCCATCTACCTAGGGGGTATCGCTTCACCCCTCCACTTT
TRBV5-1	-	few	TRBJ1-1	CASSLDSRAFF	TGCGCCAGCAGCTTGGATTCACGAGCTTTCTTT
TRBV11-1	TRBD2	few	TRBJ2-2	CASSLAVLAGLPPTGELFF	TGTGCCAGCAGCTTAGCAGTTCTAGCGGGCCTTCCGCCCACCGGGGAGCTGTTTTTT
TRBV24-1	TRBD2	many	TRBJ2-3	CATSDLGAGADTQYF	TGTGCCACCAGTGATTTAGGAGCGGGAGCAGATACGCAGTATTTT
TRBV9	-	once	TRBJ2-3	CASSRSWVPITDTQYF	TGTGCCAGCAGCCGGTCGTGGGTCCCGATCACAGATACGCAGTATTTT
TRBV5-1	TRBD2	many	TRBJ2-1	CASSSRLAGGENEQFF	TGCGCCAGCAGCTCAAGACTAGCGGGAGGGGAGAATGAGCAGTTCTTC
TRBV10-3	TRBD1	many	TRBJ1-1	CAHRGGSQSEAFF	TGTGCCCACAGGGGGGGGAGCCAGTCCGAAGCTTTCTTT
TRBV29-1	-	many	TRBJ2-1	CSVEERTATYNEQFF	TGCAGCGTTGAAGAACGCACAGCCACCTACAATGAGCAGTTCTTC
TRBV28	TRBD2	few	TRBJ2-5	CASSSSGVAETQYF	TGTGCCAGCAGTTCGAGCGGGGTGGCGGAGACCCAGTACTTC
TRBV7-8	-	many	TRBJ1-4	CASSKTPPDYNEKLFF	TGTGCCAGCAGCAAGACCCCGCCCGACTATAATGAAAAACTGTTTTTT
TRBV12-3/TRBV12-4	-	many	TRBJ2-7	CASGLGGAGYEQYF	TGTGCCAGCGGTCTAGGAGGGGCCGGTTACGAGCAGTACTTC
TRBV4-2	TRBD2	few	TRBJ2-1	CASSQIYGLAKLEGPSGYNEQFF	TGTGCCAGCAGCCAGATCTACGGACTAGCGAAGTTAGAGGGTCCCTCGGGGTACAATGAGCAGTTCTTC
TRBV4-1	TRBD2	few	TRBJ2-3	CASSGTSGDHWGDTQYF	TGCGCCAGCAGCGGTACTAGCGGCGACCACTGGGGAGATACGCAGTATTTT
TRBV6-2/TRBV6-3	-	few	TRBJ1-1	CASRLGGWTEAFF	TGTGCCAGCAGGCTGGGAGGTTGGACTGAAGCTTTCTTT
TRBV20-1	-	-	TRBJ2-3	CSAESGESTDTQYF	TGCAGTGCTGAAAGCGGAGAAAGCACAGATACGCAGTATTTT
TRBV14	-	many	TRBJ1-1	CASSPDGNTEAFF	TGTGCCAGCAGCCCCGACGGGAACACTGAAGCTTTCTTT
TRBV15	TRBD2	-	TRBJ2-5	CATSTSILAGDAETQYF	TGTGCCACCAGCACCTCAATACTAGCGGGAGACGCAGAGACCCAGTACTTC
TRBV12-3/TRBV12-4	TRBD2	-	TRBJ2-1	CASSRPLGGSSYNEQFF	TGTGCCAGCAGTCGCCCCCTGGGCGGGAGTTCCTACAATGAGCAGTTCTTC
TRBV25-1	-	-	TRBJ2-1	CASSQGPPLGQFF	TGTGCCAGCTCGCAGGGACCCCCCCTTGGGCAGTTCTTC